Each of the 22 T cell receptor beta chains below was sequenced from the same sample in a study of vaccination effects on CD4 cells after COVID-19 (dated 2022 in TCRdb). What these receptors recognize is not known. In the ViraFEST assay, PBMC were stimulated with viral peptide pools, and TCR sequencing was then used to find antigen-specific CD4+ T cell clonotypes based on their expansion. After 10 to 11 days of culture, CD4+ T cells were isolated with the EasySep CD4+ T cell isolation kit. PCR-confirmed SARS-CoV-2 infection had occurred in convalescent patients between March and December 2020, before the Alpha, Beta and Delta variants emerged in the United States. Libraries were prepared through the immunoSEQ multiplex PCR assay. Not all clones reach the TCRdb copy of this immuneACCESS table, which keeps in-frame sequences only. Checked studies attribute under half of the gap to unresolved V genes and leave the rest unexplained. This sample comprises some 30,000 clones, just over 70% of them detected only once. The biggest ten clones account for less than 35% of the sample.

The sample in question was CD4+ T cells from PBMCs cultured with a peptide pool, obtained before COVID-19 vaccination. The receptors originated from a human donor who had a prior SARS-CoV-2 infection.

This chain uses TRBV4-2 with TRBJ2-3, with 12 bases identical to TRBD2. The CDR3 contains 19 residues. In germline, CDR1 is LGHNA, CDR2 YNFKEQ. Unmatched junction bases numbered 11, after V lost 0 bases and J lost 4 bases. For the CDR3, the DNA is TGTGCCAGCAGCCAAGATAATAGGCTAGCGGGGGGGCTCGCAGATACGCAGTATTTT. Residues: CASSQDNRLAGGLADTQYF.

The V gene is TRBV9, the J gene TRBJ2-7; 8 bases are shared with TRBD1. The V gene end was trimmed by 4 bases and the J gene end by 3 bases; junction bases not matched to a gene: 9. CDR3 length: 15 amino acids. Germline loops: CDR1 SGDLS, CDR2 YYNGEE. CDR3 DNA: TGTGCCAGCAGCCCGACAGGGGTAGGGTTCTACGAGCAGTACTTC. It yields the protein CASSPTGVGFYEQYF.

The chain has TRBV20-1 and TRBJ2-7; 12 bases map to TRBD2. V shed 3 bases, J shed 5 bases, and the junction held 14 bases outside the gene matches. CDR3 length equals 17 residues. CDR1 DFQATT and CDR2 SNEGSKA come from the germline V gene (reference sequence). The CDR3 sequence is CSASRAGRTSGINEQYF. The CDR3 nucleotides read TGCAGTGCTAGTAGGGCCGGTAGGACTAGCGGGATCAACGAGCAGTACTTC.

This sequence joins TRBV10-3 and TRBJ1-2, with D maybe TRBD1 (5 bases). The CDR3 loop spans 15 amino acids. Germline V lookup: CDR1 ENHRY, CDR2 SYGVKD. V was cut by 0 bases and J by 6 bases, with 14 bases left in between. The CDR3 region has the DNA TGTGCCATCAGTGAGTCAGGGGAATTTGGGAATGGCTACACCTTC. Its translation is CAISESGEFGNGYTF.

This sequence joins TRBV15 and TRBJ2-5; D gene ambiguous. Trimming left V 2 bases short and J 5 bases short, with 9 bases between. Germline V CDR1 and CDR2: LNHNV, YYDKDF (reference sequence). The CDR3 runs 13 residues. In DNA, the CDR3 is TGTGCCACCAGCAGAATGCGGTTGGAGACCCAGTACTTC. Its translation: CATSRMRLETQYF. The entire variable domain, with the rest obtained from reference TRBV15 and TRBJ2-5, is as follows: DAMVIQNPRYQVTQFGKPVTLSCSQTLNHNVMYWYQQKSSQAPKLLFHYYDKDFNNEADTPDNFQSRRPNTSFCFLDIRSPGLGDTAMYLCATSRMRLETQYFGPGTRLLVL.

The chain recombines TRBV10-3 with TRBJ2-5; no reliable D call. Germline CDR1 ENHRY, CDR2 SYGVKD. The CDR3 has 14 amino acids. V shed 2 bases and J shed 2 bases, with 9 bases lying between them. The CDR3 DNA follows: TGTGCCATCAGTGAGACCACCGCACAAGAGACCCAGTACTTC. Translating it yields CAISETTAQETQYF.

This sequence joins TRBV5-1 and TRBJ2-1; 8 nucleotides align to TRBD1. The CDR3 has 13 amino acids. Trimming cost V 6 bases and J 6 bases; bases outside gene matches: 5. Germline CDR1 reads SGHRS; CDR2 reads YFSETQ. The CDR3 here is CASTKDRGNEQFF. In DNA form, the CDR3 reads TGCGCCAGCACCAAAGACAGGGGCAATGAGCAGTTCTTC.

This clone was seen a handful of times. The CDR3 region has the DNA TGTGCCAGTCAGGCCCACGGGAACACTGAAGCTTTCTTT. Translated, it gives CASQAHGNTEAFF. V and J are TRBV12-3 or TRBV12-4 and TRBJ1-1; no firm D call. The CDR3 runs to 13 residues. Trimming shortened V by 9 bases and J by 1 base, and 12 bases separated the two germline ends.

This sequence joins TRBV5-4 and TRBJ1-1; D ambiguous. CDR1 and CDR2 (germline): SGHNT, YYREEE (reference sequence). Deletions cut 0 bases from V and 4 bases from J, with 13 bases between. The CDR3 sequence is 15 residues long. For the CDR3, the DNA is TGTGCCAGCAGCTTGGTAGGTAGACCAAGCACTGAAGCTTTCTTT. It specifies CASSLVGRPSTEAFF.

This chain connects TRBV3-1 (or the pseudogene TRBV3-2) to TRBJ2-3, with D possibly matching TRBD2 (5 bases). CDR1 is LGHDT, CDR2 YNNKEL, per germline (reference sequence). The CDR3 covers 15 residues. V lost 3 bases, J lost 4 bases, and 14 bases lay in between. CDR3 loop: CASSHFSQEADTQYF. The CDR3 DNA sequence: TGTGCCAGCAGCCATTTCTCCCAGGAGGCAGATACGCAGTATTTT.

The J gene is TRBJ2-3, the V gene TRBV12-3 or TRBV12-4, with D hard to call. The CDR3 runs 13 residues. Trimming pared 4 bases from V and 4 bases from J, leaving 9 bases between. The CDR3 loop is CASSWGYSDTQYF. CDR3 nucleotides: TGTGCCAGCAGTTGGGGTTATTCAGATACGCAGTATTTT.

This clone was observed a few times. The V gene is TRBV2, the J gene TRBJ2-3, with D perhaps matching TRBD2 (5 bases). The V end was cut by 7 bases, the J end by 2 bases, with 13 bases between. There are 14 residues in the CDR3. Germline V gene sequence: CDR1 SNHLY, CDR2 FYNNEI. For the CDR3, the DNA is TGTGCCAGCACCAGTGAGGGCTCCACAGATACGCAGTATTTT. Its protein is CASTSEGSTDTQYF.

As DNA, the CDR3 is TGTGCCAGCAGTTACGGGGACAGGAGATATAATTCACCCCTCCACTTT. It yields the protein CASSYGDRRYNSPLHF. The rearrangement uses TRBV6-5 and TRBJ1-6; 8 nucleotides line up with TRBD1. J gave up 4 bases and V 2 bases, and 4 bases lay outside the gene matches. Per germline, CDR1 MNHEY and CDR2 SVGAGI. The CDR3 totals 16 residues.

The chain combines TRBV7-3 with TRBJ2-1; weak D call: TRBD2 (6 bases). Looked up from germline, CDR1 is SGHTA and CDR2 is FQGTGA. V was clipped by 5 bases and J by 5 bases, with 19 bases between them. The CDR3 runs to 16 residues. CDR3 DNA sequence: TGTGCCAGCAGCCCCGTGGGGTGGAGCGGGCACAATGAGCAGTTCTTC. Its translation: CASSPVGWSGHNEQFF.

The CDR3 nucleotides read TGTGCCAGTAGAAGGAGGGGTGGGGGAAACGAGCAGTACTTC. Translated, it gives CASRRRGGGNEQYF. This rearrangement joins TRBV19 to TRBJ2-7, with a weak D call TRBD2 (6 bases). V lost 6 bases, J lost 5 bases, and 17 bases lay in between. This CDR3 is 14 amino acids long. The germline gives CDR1 LNHDA, CDR2 SQIVND (reference sequence).

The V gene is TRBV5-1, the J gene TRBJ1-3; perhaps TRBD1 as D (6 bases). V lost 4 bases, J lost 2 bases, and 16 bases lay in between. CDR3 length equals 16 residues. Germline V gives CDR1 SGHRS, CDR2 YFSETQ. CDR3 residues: CASSPPQEGAGNTIYF. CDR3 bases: TGCGCCAGCAGCCCCCCCCAGGAGGGGGCTGGAAACACCATATATTTT.

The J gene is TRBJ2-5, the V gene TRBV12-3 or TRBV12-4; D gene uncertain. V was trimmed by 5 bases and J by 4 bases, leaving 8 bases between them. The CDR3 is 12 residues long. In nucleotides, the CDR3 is TGTGCCAGCAGTCCTCAGAGAGAGACCCAGTACTTC. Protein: CASSPQRETQYF.

CDR3 sequence: CASSLTTGGYTEAFF. The CDR3 bases are TGTGCCAGCAGCTTGACCACAGGGGGATACACTGAAGCTTTCTTT. The chain carries TRBV11-2 and TRBJ1-1, with 8 bases fitting TRBD1. Trimming at V came to 3 bases and at J to 3 bases, leaving 6 bases not matched to a gene. CDR1 SGHAT and CDR2 FQNNGV come from the germline V gene. The CDR3 consists of 15 residues.

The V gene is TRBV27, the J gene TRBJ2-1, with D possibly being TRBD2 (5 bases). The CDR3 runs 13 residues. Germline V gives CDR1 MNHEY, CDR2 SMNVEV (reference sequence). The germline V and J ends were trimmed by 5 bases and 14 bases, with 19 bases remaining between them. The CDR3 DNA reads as TGTGCCAGCAGTCTGACTACCGAGGGCGGAAAGTTCTTC. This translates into CASSLTTEGGKFF.

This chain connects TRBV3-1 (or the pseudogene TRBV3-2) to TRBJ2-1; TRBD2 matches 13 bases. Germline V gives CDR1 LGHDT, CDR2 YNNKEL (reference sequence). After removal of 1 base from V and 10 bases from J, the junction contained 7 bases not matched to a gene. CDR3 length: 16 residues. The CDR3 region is CASSQVVLAGGPEQFF. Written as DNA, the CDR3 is TGTGCCAGCAGCCAAGTTGTACTAGCGGGGGGGCCAGAGCAGTTCTTC.

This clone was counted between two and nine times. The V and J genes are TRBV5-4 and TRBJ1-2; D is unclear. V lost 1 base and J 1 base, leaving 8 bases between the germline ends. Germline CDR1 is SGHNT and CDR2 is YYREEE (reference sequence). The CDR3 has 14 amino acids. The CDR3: CASSLRAVNYGYTF. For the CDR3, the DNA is TGTGCCAGCAGCTTGCGGGCGGTTAACTATGGCTACACCTTC.

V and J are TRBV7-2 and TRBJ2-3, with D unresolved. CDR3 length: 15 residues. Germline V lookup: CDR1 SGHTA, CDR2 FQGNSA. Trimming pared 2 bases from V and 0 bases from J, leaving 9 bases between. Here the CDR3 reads CASSLRVPSTDTQYF. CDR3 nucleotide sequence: TGTGCCAGCAGCTTAAGGGTCCCTAGCACAGATACGCAGTATTTT. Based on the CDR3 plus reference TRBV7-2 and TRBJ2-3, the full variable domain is GAGVSQSPSNKVTEKGKDVELRCDPISGHTALYWYRQSLGQGLEFLIYFQGNSAPDKSGLPSDRFSAERTGGSVSTLTIQRTQQEDSAVYLCASSLRVPSTDTQYFGPGTRLTVL.